This entry concerns a single TCR beta chain. The V and J ends lost 4 bases and 5 bases respectively, with 15 bases between them. Germline-derived CDR1 and CDR2 are SGHNT and YYREEE (reference sequence). There are 14 residues in the CDR3. The data derive from a study of T cell changes during pregnancy in multiple sclerosis. Assay used: immunoSEQ multiplex PCR; TCRdb lists only in-frame clones, some missing. The sample yields just under 60,000 clones, more than 85% seen once. The TCR comes from a female donor with multiple sclerosis, enrolled in a pregnancy study. The specimen comprised peripheral blood, sampled in the first trimester of pregnancy. The chain joins TRBV5-4 to TRBJ2-5; D perhaps matches TRBD1 (6 bases). The CDR3 coding sequence is TGTGCCAGCAGCGACCAACGGACAGATGAGACCCAGTACTTC. It encodes CASSDQRTDETQYF.